This T cell receptor beta chain was captured by sequencing in a study of T-cell reconstitution after alpha-beta-depleted transplantation in children. In its sample, this clonotype was seen many times. As yet, its antigen is unknown. Unique molecular identifiers were incorporated into the prepared TCRbeta library. TCRdb reprocessed the PCR reads with MiXCR, giving one entry per CDR3 protein. The sample holds around 270,000 distinct CDR3 sequences, roughly 7.8% seen once. Findings of the study overall: Surviving thymic progenitors and recipient T cells were the source of high TCRbeta diversity at day 60 in some patients. Reportedly, only several hundred clones from non-depleted graft cells drove alpha-beta T-cell counts at about two months. T-cell numbers and diversity one year post-transplant derived largely from freshly generated T cells.

Trimming pared 3 bases from V and 2 bases from J, leaving 8 bases between. The CDR3 loop spans 13 amino acids. Looked up from germline, CDR1 is MDHEN and CDR2 is SYDVKM. The sample here was peripheral blood, taken 360 days after TCRalphabeta/CD19-depleted stem cell transplant. This chain connects TRBV28 to TRBJ2-7; D is possibly TRBD1 or TRBD2 (5 bases each). This sequence originates from a female patient aged 2 to 10 who had a stem cell transplant for Fanconi anemia, so the T cells may come from the graft donor. CDR3 region: CASSLGRPYEQYF. The CDR3 coding sequence is TGTGCCAGCAGTTTGGGACGCCCCTACGAGCAGTACTTC. The full variable domain, in which reference TRBV28 and TRBJ2-7 provide the parts outside the CDR3, is DVKVTQSSRYLVKRTGEKVFLECVQDMDHENMFWYRQDPGLGLRLIYFSYDVKMKEKGDIPEGYSVSREKKERFSLILESASTNQTSMYLCASSLGRPYEQYFGPGTRLTVT.